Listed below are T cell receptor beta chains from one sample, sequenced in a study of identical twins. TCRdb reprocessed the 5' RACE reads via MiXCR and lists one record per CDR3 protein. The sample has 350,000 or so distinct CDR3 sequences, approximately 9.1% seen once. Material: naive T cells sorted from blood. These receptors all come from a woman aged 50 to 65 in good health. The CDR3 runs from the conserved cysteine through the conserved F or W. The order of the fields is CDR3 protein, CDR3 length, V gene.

cdr3_aa: CASSFGTSGSISAEQYF
cdr3_length: 17
v_call: TRBV11-2

cdr3_aa: CASSLTGGDTGELFF
cdr3_length: 15
v_call: TRBV5-1

cdr3_aa: CASSKDRSQTLNTQYF
cdr3_length: 16
v_call: TRBV27

cdr3_aa: CSAIPPQNTEAFF
cdr3_length: 13
v_call: TRBV20-1

cdr3_aa: CASSSQATTSYSEQFF
cdr3_length: 16
v_call: TRBV7-6

cdr3_aa: CASSYSRSYEQYF
cdr3_length: 13
v_call: TRBV6-5

cdr3_aa: CASSLALLVGTQYF
cdr3_length: 14
v_call: TRBV7-2

cdr3_aa: CATSPRDFYNEQFF
cdr3_length: 14
v_call: TRBV24-1

cdr3_aa: CASSLLIITGALNTEAFF
cdr3_length: 18
v_call: TRBV11-2

cdr3_aa: CASSPGTVNEQFF
cdr3_length: 13
v_call: TRBV2

cdr3_aa: CASSLTATSTDTQYF
cdr3_length: 15
v_call: TRBV5-1

cdr3_aa: CASSLRWTGTQGEQFF
cdr3_length: 16
v_call: TRBV7-8

cdr3_aa: CASSQGRGLHEQFF
cdr3_length: 14
v_call: TRBV4-1

cdr3_aa: CASSSPSDQETQYF
cdr3_length: 14
v_call: TRBV12-3/TRBV12-4

cdr3_aa: CATKGRSQETQYF
cdr3_length: 13
v_call: TRBV28

cdr3_aa: CSAKGDGTDTQYF
cdr3_length: 13
v_call: TRBV20-1

cdr3_aa: CASSQAALDYGYTF
cdr3_length: 14
v_call: TRBV4-2

cdr3_aa: CASSLSTGNTGELFF
cdr3_length: 15
v_call: TRBV27

cdr3_aa: CSASSGQGYTDTQYF
cdr3_length: 15
v_call: TRBV20-1

cdr3_aa: CASSPPWPGHQLGAFF
cdr3_length: 16
v_call: TRBV3-1

cdr3_aa: CASSLLGFGYTEAFF
cdr3_length: 15
v_call: TRBV12-3/TRBV12-4

cdr3_aa: CSATSGRTESYNEQFF
cdr3_length: 16
v_call: TRBV20-1

cdr3_aa: CASSPSRWGETQYF
cdr3_length: 14
v_call: TRBV3-1

cdr3_aa: CRGTAAKTDTQYF
cdr3_length: 13
v_call: TRBV20-1

cdr3_aa: CSARDVRQIYNEQFF
cdr3_length: 15
v_call: TRBV20-1

cdr3_aa: CASSLALLSHTDTQYF
cdr3_length: 16
v_call: TRBV5-1

cdr3_aa: CASSLESGSTDTQYF
cdr3_length: 15
v_call: TRBV5-1

cdr3_aa: CASRPAGGSYGYTF
cdr3_length: 14
v_call: TRBV3-1

cdr3_aa: CASRKRATRTDTQYF
cdr3_length: 15
v_call: TRBV4-1

cdr3_aa: CSARPPQGGGTDTQYF
cdr3_length: 16
v_call: TRBV20-1

cdr3_aa: CSVGDTGSEAFF
cdr3_length: 12
v_call: TRBV29-1

cdr3_aa: CASRPTGMNTEAFF
cdr3_length: 14
v_call: TRBV7-9

cdr3_aa: CSARGKGWADTQYF
cdr3_length: 14
v_call: TRBV20-1

cdr3_aa: CASSLGVGNEQYF
cdr3_length: 13
v_call: TRBV11-3

cdr3_aa: CASSVGAKGFETQYF
cdr3_length: 15
v_call: TRBV9

cdr3_aa: CASFAQETQYF
cdr3_length: 11
v_call: TRBV7-9

cdr3_aa: CATSDGSLEKKFF
cdr3_length: 13
v_call: TRBV24-1

cdr3_aa: CASSIGPTDTQYF
cdr3_length: 13
v_call: TRBV5-1

cdr3_aa: CASSESGGATYEQYF
cdr3_length: 15
v_call: TRBV25-1

cdr3_aa: CASSLVSSSGANVLTF
cdr3_length: 16
v_call: TRBV5-1

cdr3_aa: CATELGQGYEQFF
cdr3_length: 13
v_call: TRBV28

cdr3_aa: CASSFGTSGRGTQYF
cdr3_length: 15
v_call: TRBV12-3/TRBV12-4

cdr3_aa: CASSLGQTYGYTF
cdr3_length: 13
v_call: TRBV7-9

cdr3_aa: CASSLIGRSNTEAFF
cdr3_length: 15
v_call: TRBV7-9

cdr3_aa: CASSLGDGMNTEAFF
cdr3_length: 15
v_call: TRBV5-1

cdr3_aa: CASSLIRTTVRNEQYF
cdr3_length: 16
v_call: TRBV28